The next 3 T cell receptor beta chains were all read from a single sample in a study of T-cell memory formation after mild COVID-19. TCRdb independently ran MiXCR on the 5' RACE reads; one entry per CDR3 protein. The data hold approximately 430,000 distinct CDR3 sequences, with around 22% observed a single time. Specimen: PBMCs or a T cell subset sorted from them (not recorded which). These receptors all come from an adult woman who had mild COVID-19 (a few samples of this study predate the infection). Cell type and time point are not known.

The rearrangement links TRBV28 to TRBJ2-3, with 9 bases aligning to TRBD1. V was pared by 5 bases and J by 2 bases, with 5 bases of the junction left unmatched. The CDR3 totals 15 residues. The germline V gene has CDR1 MDHEN and CDR2 SYDVKM. CDR3 bases: TGTGCCAGCAGTCCGGGGACAGGGTTCACAGATACGCAGTATTTT. Its translation: CASSPGTGFTDTQYF.

The table lists this clonotype with a few counts. The CDR3 sequence is CASSLGQGLPAFF. The CDR3 DNA reads TGTGCCAGCAGTTTAGGACAGGGCCTGCCTGCTTTCTTT. The chain carries TRBV28 and TRBJ1-1, with 8 bases fitting TRBD1. Trimming removed 2 bases from V and 11 bases from J; junction bases left unmatched: 7. Germline values: CDR1 MDHEN, CDR2 SYDVKM. There are 13 residues in the CDR3.

A single count supports this clonotype. The chain combines TRBV18 with TRBJ2-1; 8 nucleotides align to TRBD1. J was trimmed by 6 bases and V by 3 bases; bases with no gene match: 7. The CDR3 length is 15 residues. Germline V gene data show CDR1 as KGHSH and CDR2 as LQKENI. Here the CDR3 reads CASSPFQGAVNEQFF. DNA for the CDR3: TGTGCCAGCTCACCTTTCCAGGGGGCGGTCAATGAGCAGTTCTTC. Full variable domain (outside the CDR3, taken from reference TRBV18 and TRBJ2-1): NAGVMQNPRHLVRRRGQEARLRCSPMKGHSHVYWYRQLPEEGLKFMVYLQKENIIDESGMPKERFSAEFPKEGPSILRIQQVVRGDSAAYFCASSPFQGAVNEQFFGPGTRLTVL.